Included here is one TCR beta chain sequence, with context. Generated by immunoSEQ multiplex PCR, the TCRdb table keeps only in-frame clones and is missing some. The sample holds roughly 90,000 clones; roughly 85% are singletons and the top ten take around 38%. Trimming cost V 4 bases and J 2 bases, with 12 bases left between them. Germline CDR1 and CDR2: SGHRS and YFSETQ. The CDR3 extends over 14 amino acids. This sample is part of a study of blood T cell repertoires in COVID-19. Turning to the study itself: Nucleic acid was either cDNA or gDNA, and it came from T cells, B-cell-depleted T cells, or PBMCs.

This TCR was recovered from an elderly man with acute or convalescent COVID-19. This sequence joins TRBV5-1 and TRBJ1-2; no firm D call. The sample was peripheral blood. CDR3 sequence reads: CASSPDGQNYGYTF. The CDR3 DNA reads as TGCGCCAGCAGCCCGGATGGGCAGAACTATGGCTACACCTTC.